This TCR beta chain is from a study of blood T cell repertoires in COVID-19. Study information: PBMCs, B-cell-depleted T cells, or T cells provided the cDNA or gDNA that made up the material.

This CDR3 spans 15 amino acids. The ends were cut back, 1 base at V and 3 bases at J, with 10 bases in the middle. The germline CDR1 and CDR2 sequences are SGHTA and FQGNSA. Under the authors' procedure: How many nucleated cells were present was estimated from reference gene primer amplification. TCRdb's copy holds only in-frame clones and misses some; the assay was immunoSEQ multiplex PCR. V and J calls and clone size follow that table, whereas D and trimming were derived from the DNA. This sample has just over 150,000 clones, with approximately 91% found just once. The chain uses TRBV7-2 and TRBJ2-4, with a weak D call TRBD1 (5 bases). Sequencing was carried out using peripheral blood. The receptor's source is a woman in her 70s with acute or convalescent COVID-19. The CDR3 sequence is CASSLGWGDKNIQYF. CDR3 DNA: TGTGCCAGCAGCTTAGGATGGGGCGACAAAAACATTCAGTACTTC. Full variable domain (outside the CDR3, taken from reference TRBV7-2 and TRBJ2-4): GAGVSQSPSNKVTEKGKDVELRCDPISGHTALYWYRQSLGQGLEFLIYFQGNSAPDKSGLPSDRFSAERTGGSVSTLTIQRTQQEDSAVYLCASSLGWGDKNIQYFGAGTRLSVL.